Listed below are T cell receptor beta chains from one sample, sequenced in a study of CD8 T cells in ankylosing spondylitis. TCRdb reanalysed the 5' RACE reads using MiXCR and keeps one entry per CDR3 protein. Of some 840,000 distinct CDR3 sequences in the sample, about 11% were seen once. Sequencing used blood, either unsorted or a sorted T cell fraction (not recorded which). All receptors come from a male donor with ankylosing spondylitis. CDR3s leave out the opening cysteine and the closing phenylalanine or tryptophan. Clone size is shown for a subset of rows, as once, few, many or a class of expanded clone.

len	v_gene	j_gene	abundance	CDR3aa
14	TRBV9	TRBJ1-1	few	ASSVDTGSSRTEAF
11	TRBV20-1	TRBJ2-7	few	SASREGIYEQY
12	TRBV30	TRBJ1-2	many	ASHRGLVYYGYT
13	TRBV4-3	TRBJ1-6	many	ASSQDHRADSPLH
18	TRBV4-3	TRBJ2-1	few	ASSQGTGTSGRIAPNEQF
12	TRBV20-1	TRBJ2-3	few	SARKTSGTDTQY
13	TRBV6-2/TRBV6-3	TRBJ2-1	-	ASRGLSLLYNEQF
12	TRBV6-5	TRBJ2-3	-	ASSYYFGRDTQY
11	TRBV11-2	TRBJ1-2	few	ASSKDPFYGYT
14	TRBV18	TRBJ1-1	-	ASSHSRISLNTEAF
13	TRBV7-2	TRBJ2-7	few	ASSLVSWATYEQY
10	TRBV29-1	TRBJ1-1	many	SVERLGTEAF
12	TRBV5-5	TRBJ2-7	-	ASRRWGALREQY
9	TRBV2	TRBJ2-3	few	ASRGGRTQY
13	TRBV24-1	TRBJ2-3	-	ATSDMSSSTDTQY
14	TRBV27	TRBJ2-7	-	ASSALSKRSSYEQY
14	TRBV27	TRBJ2-3	-	TSSPRGLQNTDTQY
10	TRBV5-1	TRBJ2-1	few	ASSYDGHQQF
12	TRBV9	TRBJ2-1	-	ASSATSSHNEQF
13	TRBV29-1	TRBJ2-3	-	SVDRFKGLTDTQY
13	TRBV7-9	TRBJ2-7	few	ASSAAGTAKYEQY
13	TRBV20-1	TRBJ2-3	few	SAGELARNTDTQY
13	TRBV7-3	TRBJ2-1	-	ASSGQDGTYNEQF
13	TRBV3-1	TRBJ2-7	few	ASSQSIGTPYEQY
12	TRBV7-2	TRBJ2-5	-	ASSLTGGQETHY
10	TRBV5-1	TRBJ2-1	many	ASSLDFNEQF
10	TRBV2	TRBJ1-2	-	ASTRGGYGYT
14	TRBV4-3	TRBJ1-4	-	ASSRAPGQGPEKLF